The rows below give T cell receptor beta chains drawn from one sample of a study of a mutant IDH1 vaccine in newly diagnosed glioma. Profiling relied on immunoSEQ multiplex PCR, and the TCRdb table lists in-frame clones only, not all of them. The sample lists approximately 54,000 clones; roughly 80% were seen once. Material: PBMCs, obtained from a glioma patient treated with radiotherapy, temozolomide or both. These TCRs come from a young man with glioma. The CDR3 runs from the conserved cysteine through the conserved F or W.

V gene	J gene	CDR3 protein
TRBV4-2	TRBJ1-4	CASSHPGQGDEKLFF
TRBV29-1	TRBJ1-1	CSYTTGASTEAFF
TRBV30	TRBJ1-3	CAWRKVSGNTIYF
TRBV2	TRBJ1-1	CASSELPNTEAFF
TRBV2	TRBJ1-2	CASSIRTIDGYTF
TRBV7-9	TRBJ2-3	CASSFPPAVETDTQYF
TRBV6-5	TRBJ1-1	CASSYSKADTQGEAFF
TRBV5-4	TRBJ1-3	CASSPGGSSGNTIYF
TRBV2	TRBJ1-5	CASTRVGISSQPQHF
TRBV29-1	TRBJ1-2	CSAPGGAGYGYTF